The 11 T cell receptor beta chains below come from one sample, sequenced in a study of blood T cell repertoires in COVID-19. The table came from immunoSEQ multiplex PCR; TCRdb's copy has only in-frame clones and leaves some out. The sample consists of approximately 150,000 clones, roughly 79% of them appearing once. Sequencing input: peripheral blood. The receptor source for this set is a human donor in a cohort sampled during active COVID-19.

V usage is TRBV5-1 and J usage is TRBJ2-7; D is possibly TRBD2 (5 bases). The CDR3 loop spans 17 amino acids. Germline V gives CDR1 SGHRS, CDR2 YFSETQ. V was cut by 5 bases and J by 0 bases, with 21 bases left in between. The DNA of the CDR3 is TGCGCCAGCAGGTACCTCGTTAGCGAACTTAGCTCCTACGAGCAGTACTTC. It is translated as CASRYLVSELSSYEQYF. Combining the CDR3 with reference TRBV5-1 and TRBJ2-7 gives the whole variable domain KAGVTQTPRYLIKTRGQQVTLSCSPISGHRSVSWYQQTPGQGLQFLFEYFSETQRNKGNFPGRFSGRQFSNSRSEMNVSTLELGDSALYLCASRYLVSELSSYEQYFGPGTRLTVT.

This rearrangement joins TRBV7-9 to TRBJ1-6; D remains ambiguous. The length of the CDR3 is 16 residues. The ends were cut back, 1 base at V and 6 bases at J, with 13 bases in the middle. Germline V CDR1 and CDR2: SEHNR, FQNEAQ (reference sequence). The CDR3 nucleotides are TGTGCCAGCAGCTTAGACGCGGTTTCTGGTAATTCACCCCTCCACTTT. This translates into CASSLDAVSGNSPLHF. The variable domain in full, completed from reference TRBV7-9 and TRBJ1-6, reads DTGVSQNPRHKITKRGQNVTFRCDPISEHNRLYWYRQTLGQGPEFLTYFQNEAQLEKSRLLSDRFSAERPKGSFSTLEIQRTEQGDSAMYLCASSLDAVSGNSPLHFGNGTRLTVT.

The genes are TRBV2 and TRBJ2-2; 8 bases fit TRBD1. The germline CDR1 and CDR2 sequences are SNHLY and FYNNEI. CDR3 length: 14 amino acids. Losses at the gene ends were 8 bases for V and 1 base for J; bases not matched to a gene: 3. CDR3: CASWTGKNTGELFF. The CDR3 DNA is TGTGCCAGCTGGACAGGGAAGAACACCGGGGAGCTGTTTTTT.

The rearrangement links TRBV6-6 to TRBJ1-1, with 9 bases identical to TRBD1. CDR3 length equals 16 residues. Per the germline V gene, CDR1 is MNHNY and CDR2 is SVGAGI (reference sequence). With 4 bases clipped from V and 4 bases from J, the junction kept 10 bases outside the gene matches. Here the CDR3 DNA reads TGTGCCAGCAGTTTCGGCACAGGGGGCTGGGGCACTGAAGCTTTCTTT. Amino acids: CASSFGTGGWGTEAFF.

The rearrangement uses TRBV27 and TRBJ1-6; no reliable D call. The germline V and J ends were trimmed by 2 bases and 10 bases, with 15 bases remaining between them. Germline V CDR1 and CDR2: MNHEY, SMNVEV (reference sequence). This CDR3 contains 15 residues. This CDR3 is CASSLGSGGGSPLHF. CDR3 nucleotide sequence: TGTGCCAGCAGTTTAGGGAGCGGAGGAGGCTCACCCCTCCACTTT.

The chain joins TRBV12-3 or TRBV12-4 to TRBJ2-7; 9 nucleotides match TRBD2. The V segment lost 4 bases and the J segment 7 bases; nucleotides outside the gene matches: 2. The CDR3 covers 12 residues. The CDR3 DNA follows: TGTGCCAGCAGTTCGACTAGCGGTGAGCAGTACTTC. As protein: CASSSTSGEQYF.

This sequence joins TRBV28 and TRBJ2-1; D is unresolved. This CDR3 spans 14 amino acids. Trimming removed 0 bases from V and 9 bases from J, with 12 bases in between. The germline V gene has CDR1 MDHEN and CDR2 SYDVKM. The CDR3 nucleotides are TGTGCCAGCAGTTTATGGACCCAGGATCTTGAGCAGTTCTTC. Translating it yields CASSLWTQDLEQFF.

The chain joins TRBV6-2 or TRBV6-3 to TRBJ2-3; tentatively, D is TRBD2 (5 bases). This CDR3 spans 16 amino acids. Per germline, CDR1 MNHEY and CDR2 SVGEGT. Trimming removed 2 bases from V and 7 bases from J, with 19 bases in between. The CDR3 sequence is CASSYGAVYGTNTQYF. CDR3 bases: TGTGCCAGCAGTTACGGAGCGGTCTACGGCACTAATACGCAGTATTTT.

The rearrangement joins TRBV7-9 to TRBJ1-2; no definite D call. Deletions cut 5 bases from V and 8 bases from J, with 12 bases between. Germline values: CDR1 SEHNR, CDR2 FQNEAQ (reference sequence). This CDR3 spans 12 amino acids. The CDR3 DNA follows: TGTGCCAGCAGCAAAGGGCCAGGCGGCTACACCTTC. Protein: CASSKGPGGYTF.

This chain uses TRBV7-9 with TRBJ2-3; tentative D call: TRBD1 (5 bases). With 1 base removed from V and 1 base from J, the gap between germline ends came to 15 bases. The CDR3 contains 17 residues. Germline V gene data show CDR1 as SEHNR and CDR2 as FQNEAQ (reference sequence). The CDR3 loop is CASSLVYQGLGTDTQYF. CDR3 sequence (DNA): TGTGCCAGCAGCTTAGTATATCAGGGTTTGGGCACAGATACGCAGTATTTT.

V gene TRBV4-3 combines with J gene TRBJ1-3, with TRBD1 matching 7 bases. V lost 2 bases to trimming and J lost 0 bases; unmatched junction nucleotides: 7. This CDR3 has 17 residues. Germline V CDR1 and CDR2: LGHNA, YSLEER. The CDR3 protein is CASSQSGTEVSGNTIYF. The CDR3 coding sequence is TGCGCCAGCAGCCAATCCGGGACAGAGGTCTCTGGAAACACCATATATTTT.